This TCR beta chain was recorded in a study of cytomegalovirus exposure and HLA in healthy donors. Notes on the study in general: TRBV6-2, TRBV6-3 and other indistinguishable V segments were excluded. Looking again later, the authors saw that most CMV-associated TCR beta chains seemed HLA-restricted. Across donors, presence/absence analyses took sequencing depth to be roughly uniform.

Germline CDR1 reads MDHEN; CDR2 reads SYDVKM. The CDR3 covers 13 residues. With 60 Vbeta and 13 Jbeta primers, the PCR was carried out. Generated by immunoSEQ multiplex PCR, the TCRdb table keeps only in-frame clones and is missing some. The table shows over 90,000 clones, with approximately 72% occurring only once. A few counts support this clone. Its antigen is currently unknown. An end of the junction differs from the germline gene, which may be a read error. The sequence was obtained from a female donor in good health and CMV-seropositive. This sequence joins TRBV28 and TRBJ2-7; 12 positions match TRBD1. The sequencing sample was made of PBMCs. In DNA, the CDR3 is TGTGCCAGCAGCCTCCAGCTCCGGGACAGGGGGCACTTC. Translation: CASSLQLRDRGHF.